The clone carrying this T cell receptor beta chain came up once. These data are taken from a study of blood T cell repertoires in COVID-19. Overall study context: Acute and convalescent COVID-19 specimens originated in the United States, Italy and Spain.

Sequencing was performed with immunoSEQ multiplex PCR; in TCRdb, only in-frame clones are kept and a portion is missing. This table has more than 90,000 clones, around four fifths appearing once. Material: peripheral blood. The receptor's source is a woman older than 75 with acute or convalescent COVID-19.

As DNA, the CDR3 is TGTGCCAGCTCACCAGTAAGCCATGAGCAGTTCTTC. It specifies CASSPVSHEQFF. This chain uses TRBV18 with TRBJ2-1; D is unclear. V lost 2 bases, J lost 8 bases, and 7 bases lay in between. Germline V gene lookup returns CDR1 KGHSH and CDR2 LQKENI. This CDR3 has 12 residues.